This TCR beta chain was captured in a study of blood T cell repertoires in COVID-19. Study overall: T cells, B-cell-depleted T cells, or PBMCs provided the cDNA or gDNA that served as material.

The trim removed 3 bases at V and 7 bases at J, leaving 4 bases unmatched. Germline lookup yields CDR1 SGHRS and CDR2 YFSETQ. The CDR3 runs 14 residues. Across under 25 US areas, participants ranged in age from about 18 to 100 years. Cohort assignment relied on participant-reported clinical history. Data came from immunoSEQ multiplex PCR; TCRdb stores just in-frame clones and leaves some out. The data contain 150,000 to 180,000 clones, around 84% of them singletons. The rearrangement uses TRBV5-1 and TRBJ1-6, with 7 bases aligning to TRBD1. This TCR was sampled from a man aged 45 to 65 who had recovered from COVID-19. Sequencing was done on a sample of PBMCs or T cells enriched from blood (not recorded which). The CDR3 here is CASSSGTENSPLHF. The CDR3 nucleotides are TGCGCCAGCAGCTCCGGGACAGAAAATTCACCCCTCCACTTT.